Below are 25 T cell receptor beta chains sequenced from a single sample in a study of blood T cell repertoires in COVID-19. The repertoire was sequenced with immunoSEQ multiplex PCR; TCRdb's copy has only in-frame clones and lacks some. The table has over 70,000 clones, 77% seen once. Sequencing was carried out using peripheral blood. These receptors were collected from a man aged 65-85 years with COVID-19, enrolled during active disease.

With regard to this clone: The same CDR3 arises from other DNA sequences in this sample as well. The V call is TRBV5-1, the J call TRBJ2-1; TRBD1 matches 10 bases. V was pared by 2 bases and J by 4 bases, with 3 bases of the junction left unmatched. This CDR3 spans 15 amino acids. Germline values: CDR1 SGHRS, CDR2 YFSETQ. This CDR3 reads CASSFSGQGYNEQFF. In DNA form, the CDR3 reads TGCGCCAGCAGCTTTTCGGGACAGGGGTACAATGAGCAGTTCTTC.

This chain uses TRBV2 with TRBJ2-1, with 11 positions matching TRBD1. J gave up 7 bases and V 6 bases, and 8 bases lay outside the gene matches. This CDR3 spans 15 amino acids. The germline CDR1 and CDR2 sequences are SNHLY and FYNNEI. The CDR3 region has the DNA TGTGCCAGCAGGAAGGACAGGGGGCTTGGTAATGAGCAGTTCTTC. Translation: CASRKDRGLGNEQFF.

V usage is TRBV28 and J usage is TRBJ1-3; perhaps TRBD1 as D (5 bases). This CDR3 is 15 amino acids long. Germline assignment: CDR1 MDHEN and CDR2 SYDVKM. V lost 4 bases, J lost 2 bases, and 12 bases lay in between. The CDR3 region has the DNA TGTGCCAGCAGTTCCCCCGCGGGGGCTGGAAACACCATATATTTT. Translation: CASSSPAGAGNTIYF.

The V and J genes are TRBV6-2 or TRBV6-3 and TRBJ2-5; 12 bases are a match to TRBD2. J was trimmed by 3 bases and V by 5 bases; bases with no gene match: 1. From germline, CDR1 is MNHEY and CDR2 SVGEGT. CDR3 length: 14 residues. The CDR3 loop reads CASSRTSGKETQYF. The CDR3 coding sequence is TGTGCCAGCAGTCGGACTAGCGGGAAAGAGACCCAGTACTTC.

The table lists this clone with a count of one. The chain recombines TRBV24-1 with TRBJ2-1; D might be TRBD1 (6 bases). The length of the CDR3 is 21 residues. Trimming pared 3 bases from V and 0 bases from J, leaving 26 bases between. Germline V gene data show CDR1 as KGHDR and CDR2 as SFDVKD. CDR3 loop: CATSDLTGRAGTQSSYNEQFF. The CDR3 DNA follows: TGTGCCACCAGTGATCTGACAGGTCGGGCCGGGACACAGAGCTCCTACAATGAGCAGTTCTTC.

V usage is TRBV10-2 and J usage is TRBJ2-7, with D unresolved. V shed 6 bases and J shed 2 bases, with 11 bases lying between them. Germline CDR1 reads WSHSY; CDR2 reads SAAADI. The length of the CDR3 is 13 residues. CDR3 region: CASSTRGPYEQYF. CDR3 DNA: TGCGCCAGCAGCACCCGTGGCCCCTACGAGCAGTACTTC.

This chain joins TRBV5-6 and TRBJ1-4; D ambiguous. Germline CDR1 SGHDT, CDR2 YYEEEE. Trimming shortened V by 2 bases and J by 4 bases, and 3 bases separated the two germline ends. The CDR3 has 12 amino acids. The CDR3 here is CASSFGNEKLFF. DNA for the CDR3: TGTGCCAGCAGCTTCGGTAATGAAAAACTGTTTTTT.

The V gene is TRBV7-8, the J gene TRBJ2-2, with 10 bases matching TRBD2. Looked up from germline, CDR1 is SGHVS and CDR2 is FQNEAQ. The CDR3 extends over 19 amino acids. V trimming: 0 bases; J trimming: 4 bases; junction bases outside the gene matches: 11. The CDR3 loop is CASSLAPLELAGVTGELFF. CDR3 sequence (DNA): TGTGCCAGCAGCTTAGCGCCGTTGGAGCTAGCGGGAGTCACCGGGGAGCTGTTTTTT.

This clone was counted a few times. The genes are TRBV7-3 and TRBJ2-2, with D perhaps matching TRBD2 (6 bases). Trimming took off 4 bases at V and 6 bases at J, with 18 bases between the two ends. The CDR3 spans 16 residues. Germline CDR1 reads SGHTA; CDR2 reads FQGTGA. The DNA for the CDR3 is TGTGCCAGCAGCTCCCCTTTCGGGAGCCGACCCGGGGAGCTGTTTTTT. Translated, it gives CASSSPFGSRPGELFF. Using reference TRBV7-3 and TRBJ2-2 for the parts outside the CDR3, the full variable domain is GAGVSQTPSNKVTEKGKYVELRCDPISGHTALYWYRQSLGQGPEFLIYFQGTGAADDSGLPNDRFFAVRPEGSVSTLKIQRTERGDSAVYLCASSSPFGSRPGELFFGEGSRLTVL.

The J gene is TRBJ1-2, the V gene TRBV7-8; D ambiguous. This CDR3 is 13 amino acids long. Trimming left V 1 base short and J 4 bases short, with 7 bases between. Germline assignment: CDR1 SGHVS and CDR2 FQNEAQ. The CDR3 loop reads CASSLDTAYGYTF. The DNA of the CDR3 is TGTGCCAGCAGCTTAGATACAGCCTATGGCTACACCTTC.

CDR3 amino acids: CASSLAGVSTEAFF. The CDR3 DNA reads TGTGCCAGCAGTTTAGCAGGCGTGAGCACTGAAGCTTTCTTT. The rearrangement joins TRBV27 to TRBJ1-1; D not certain. Trimming stripped 2 bases from V and 4 bases from J, with 11 bases between. The CDR3 sequence is 14 residues long. CDR1 and CDR2 (germline): MNHEY, SMNVEV (reference sequence).

The gene calls are TRBV7-8 and TRBJ2-5; weak D call: TRBD2 (6 bases). CDR1 and CDR2 (germline): SGHVS, FQNEAQ. Trimming took 5 bases from V and 0 from J, leaving 13 bases between them. The CDR3 runs 15 residues. The chain's CDR3 is CASSPRTNHQETQYF. The CDR3 region has the DNA TGTGCCAGCAGCCCACGGACTAACCACCAAGAGACCCAGTACTTC.

The CDR3 DNA reads TGTGCCAGCAGCGACACAGGGACGGGCACTGAAGCTTTCTTT. Translation: CASSDTGTGTEAFF. The rearrangement joins TRBV7-3 to TRBJ1-1, with a tentative D call TRBD1 (6 bases). Trimming pared 5 bases from V and 4 bases from J, leaving 14 bases between. The CDR3 totals 14 residues. Germline V gene data show CDR1 as SGHTA and CDR2 as FQGTGA. Variable domain in full (rest from reference TRBV7-3 and TRBJ1-1): GAGVSQTPSNKVTEKGKYVELRCDPISGHTALYWYRQSLGQGPEFLIYFQGTGAADDSGLPNDRFFAVRPEGSVSTLKIQRTERGDSAVYLCASSDTGTGTEAFFGQGTRLTVV.

There are a few counts of this clone. V usage is TRBV28 and J usage is TRBJ1-4; perhaps TRBD1 as D (6 bases). V was shortened by 2 bases and J by 6 bases, with 13 bases between the two germline ends. Germline CDR1 reads MDHEN; CDR2 reads SYDVKM. The CDR3 is 15 residues long. CDR3: CASSLIGAGDEKLFF. The DNA for the CDR3 is TGTGCCAGCAGTTTAATCGGGGCAGGGGATGAAAAACTGTTTTTT.

J is TRBJ2-5 and V is TRBV4-1; D gene uncertain. This CDR3 is built from 15 residues. Trimming pared 1 base from V and 0 bases from J, leaving 9 bases between. Per germline, CDR1 MGHRA and CDR2 YSYEKL. As DNA, the CDR3 is TGCGCCAGCAGCCAAGGTGCTGTAGACCAAGAGACCCAGTACTTC. Its protein is CASSQGAVDQETQYF.

A single count supports this clone. J is TRBJ2-7 and V is TRBV7-2; 11 nucleotides align to TRBD2. After removal of 4 bases from V and 10 bases from J, the junction contained 6 bases not matched to a gene. The CDR3 loop spans 13 amino acids. In germline, CDR1 is SGHTA, CDR2 FQGNSA. The CDR3 bases are TGTGCCAGCAGCTCCCCTAGCGGGAGGCGACAGTACTTC. Its translation is CASSSPSGRRQYF.

The rearrangement joins TRBV7-2 to TRBJ1-1, with 7 bases that match TRBD1. The J segment lost 4 bases and the V segment lost 1 base, leaving 6 bases of the junction unmatched. The CDR3 runs to 15 residues. Germline CDR1 SGHTA, CDR2 FQGNSA. CDR3 residues: CASSLVGQVATEAFF. In nucleotides, the CDR3 is TGTGCCAGCAGCTTAGTCGGACAGGTGGCCACTGAAGCTTTCTTT.

Only one count was recorded for this clone. The chain couples TRBV5-1 to TRBJ1-4; tentatively, D is TRBD1 (5 bases). The CDR3 covers 15 residues. Trimming took 4 bases from V and 4 from J, leaving 14 bases between them. The germline gives CDR1 SGHRS, CDR2 YFSETQ. CDR3 in amino acids: CASSLQVAINEKLFF. The CDR3 bases are TGCGCCAGCAGCCTACAGGTGGCAATTAATGAAAAACTGTTTTTT. Looking up the rest from reference TRBV5-1 and TRBJ1-4 gives the full variable domain: KAGVTQTPRYLIKTRGQQVTLSCSPISGHRSVSWYQQTPGQGLQFLFEYFSETQRNKGNFPGRFSGRQFSNSRSEMNVSTLELGDSALYLCASSLQVAINEKLFFGSGTQLSVL.

The V and J genes are TRBV6-2 or TRBV6-3 and TRBJ1-5; TRBD1 might be the D (6 bases). This CDR3 is 16 amino acids long. CDR1 and CDR2 from the germline V gene are MNHEY and SVGEGT. Deletions cut 2 bases from V and 1 base from J, with 12 bases between. The DNA of the CDR3 is TGTGCCAGCAGTTACGGGGGGCGGGGGAGCAATCAGCCCCAGCATTTT. Its protein is CASSYGGRGSNQPQHF.

The rearrangement links TRBV7-9 to TRBJ1-4; TRBD1 might be the D (5 bases). From germline, CDR1 is SEHNR and CDR2 FQNEAQ (reference sequence). Trimming shortened V by 11 bases and J by 2 bases, and 12 bases separated the two germline ends. This CDR3 has 13 amino acids. Here the CDR3 reads CASQVGTNEKLFF. CDR3 bases: TGTGCCTCACAGGTGGGGACTAATGAAAAACTGTTTTTT.

The rearrangement uses TRBV15 and TRBJ2-2; D may be TRBD2 (5 bases). The germline CDR1 and CDR2 sequences are LNHNV and YYDKDF (reference sequence). V lost 3 bases, J lost 7 bases, and 15 bases lay in between. This CDR3 contains 15 residues. The CDR3 is CATSRMDFPGGELFF. CDR3 sequence (DNA): TGTGCCACCAGCAGGATGGACTTCCCGGGCGGGGAGCTGTTTTTT.

This chain connects TRBV7-2 to TRBJ2-1; perhaps TRBD2 as D (6 bases). The CDR3 covers 15 residues. V was pared by 0 bases and J by 5 bases, with 11 bases between. Germline loops: CDR1 SGHTA, CDR2 FQGNSA. This CDR3 reads CASSLASGQNNEQFF. CDR3 bases: TGTGCCAGCAGCTTAGCTAGCGGACAAAACAATGAGCAGTTCTTC.

The rearrangement links TRBV18 to TRBJ1-2, with TRBD1 as a possible D gene (5 bases). The V gene lost 3 bases and the J gene lost 3 bases, with 8 bases spanning the gap. Germline V gene data show CDR1 as KGHSH and CDR2 as LQKENI. This CDR3 has 13 amino acids. For the CDR3, the DNA is TGTGCCAGCTCACCCAGGGACTACTATGGCTACACCTTC. Protein sequence: CASSPRDYYGYTF.

The J gene is TRBJ1-1, the V gene TRBV6-5; 12 bases map to TRBD1. Germline assignment: CDR1 MNHEY and CDR2 SVGAGI. After removal of 1 base from V and 8 bases from J, the junction contained 5 bases not matched to a gene. The length of the CDR3 is 15 residues. The CDR3 bases are TGTGCCAGCAGTTACTTGGGACAGGGGGCCGTCGAAGCTTTCTTT. Its translation: CASSYLGQGAVEAFF.

This chain links TRBV6-2 or TRBV6-3 with TRBJ2-7; maybe TRBD2 (6 bases). Germline CDR1 reads MNHEY; CDR2 reads SVGEGT. The CDR3 runs 15 residues. Trimming removed 2 bases from V and 2 bases from J, with 13 bases in between. CDR3 sequence reads: CASSYRAGYPYEQYF. As DNA, the CDR3 is TGTGCCAGCAGTTACAGGGCGGGATACCCCTACGAGCAGTACTTC.